This record covers a single T cell receptor beta chain. The antigen is not known. Time point: cycle 4 day 1 (C4D1), after more than 5 weeks of nivolumab. Brentuximab vedotin exposure varied among the patients, all of whom had relapsed after autologous stem cell transplantation. This specimen comes from a study of PD-1 blockade in classical Hodgkin lymphoma. Study results and limitations: Similar baseline diversity was found in complete responders and newly diagnosed patients. No one has yet defined what causes the repertoire differences, which may be disease activity or prior therapy.

Germline CDR1 LNHDA, CDR2 SQIVND (reference sequence). This CDR3 is built from 13 residues. The J segment lost 2 bases and the V segment lost 10 bases, leaving 4 bases of the junction unmatched. Profiled with immunoSEQ multiplex PCR; TCRdb holds only in-frame clones, not every one. The sample includes approximately 22,000 clones, approximately 80% seen only once; the top ten take 7.2%. The sample in question was peripheral blood mononuclear cells (PBMCs), obtained before the fourth cycle of nivolumab. The chain is built from TRBV19 and TRBJ2-3, with 9 bases identical to TRBD1. The TCR comes from a human donor with classical Hodgkin lymphoma. CDR3 sequence reads: CATRDRATDTQYF. The CDR3 region has the DNA TGTGCCACCCGGGACAGGGCCACAGATACGCAGTATTTT.